Shown below are 25 T cell receptor beta chains from a single sample sequenced in a study of OX40 agonist ivuxolimab in advanced cancers. The data were produced by immunoSEQ multiplex PCR, yet TCRdb's version contains in-frame clones alone and is incomplete. The sample gives tens of thousands of clones, 75% to 95% of which show up once; roughly 0.5% is in the top ten. Sequencing was performed on CD4+ or CD8+ T cells sorted from blood, taken in a trial of the OX40 agonist ivuxolimab. These receptors all come from an adult with an advanced solid tumor such as melanoma, head and neck, liver or kidney cancer.

This chain uses TRBV9 with TRBJ2-7; the D is unclear. The germline V gene has CDR1 SGDLS and CDR2 YYNGEE. The CDR3 contains 15 residues. V was clipped by 1 base and J by 2 bases, with 13 bases between them. CDR3 loop: CASSVFPETAYEQYF. DNA of the CDR3: TGTGCCAGCAGCGTATTCCCGGAAACGGCCTACGAGCAGTACTTC.

This rearrangement joins TRBV7-6 to TRBJ2-1; D is unclear. The V gene's germline CDR1 is SGHVS and CDR2 FNYEAQ. The CDR3 contains 15 residues. The ends were cut back, 1 base at V and 3 bases at J, with 10 bases in the middle. The CDR3 nucleotides read TGTGCCAGCAGCTTAGTCGTGGGATACTACAATGAGCAGTTCTTC. Translating it yields CASSLVVGYYNEQFF.

This chain links TRBV28 with TRBJ2-5; 7 nucleotides line up with TRBD2. Per the germline V gene, CDR1 is MDHEN and CDR2 is SYDVKM. J gave up 1 base and V 4 bases, and 9 bases lay outside the gene matches. The CDR3 is 16 residues long. CDR3 DNA sequence: TGTGCCAGCAGTTCACCCGATACTAGCGCCCAAGAGACCCAGTACTTC. It translates to CASSSPDTSAQETQYF. Supplemented by reference TRBV28 and TRBJ2-5, the full variable domain reads DVKVTQSSRYLVKRTGEKVFLECVQDMDHENMFWYRQDPGLGLRLIYFSYDVKMKEKGDIPEGYSVSREKKERFSLILESASTNQTSMYLCASSSPDTSAQETQYFGPGTRLLVL.

The chain combines TRBV29-1 with TRBJ2-1; 7 nucleotides agree with TRBD2. The germline V gene has CDR1 SQVTM and CDR2 ANQGSEA. J lost 5 bases, V lost 6 bases, and 13 bases had no gene match. The CDR3 spans 15 residues. CDR3 region: CSVGRGERDHNEQFF. The CDR3 DNA follows: TGCAGCGTGGGGCGGGGCGAGCGGGATCACAATGAGCAGTTCTTC.

This chain joins TRBV7-2 and TRBJ2-3, with 9 nucleotides matching TRBD2. The V and J ends lost 3 bases and 3 bases, in that order; junction bases with no gene match: 10. Germline values: CDR1 SGHTA, CDR2 FQGNSA. CDR3 length: 17 amino acids. This CDR3 is CASSFYNAGGLTDTQYF. CDR3 sequence (DNA): TGTGCCAGCAGCTTCTATAACGCGGGAGGGCTAACAGATACGCAGTATTTT.

This rearrangement joins TRBV25-1 to TRBJ2-7; D could derive from TRBD1 or TRBD2 (5 bases each). The germline CDR1 and CDR2 sequences are MGHDK and SYGVNS. The CDR3 is 14 residues long. The V gene lost 3 bases and the J gene lost 7 bases, with 16 bases spanning the gap. The CDR3 DNA follows: TGTGCCAGCAGTGACCCCTCGGGGCCGGAGGAGCAGTACTTC. It yields the protein CASSDPSGPEEQYF.

The chain couples TRBV7-8 to TRBJ1-1; no firm D call. Trimming took 1 base from V and 1 from J, leaving 7 bases between them. The germline gives CDR1 SGHVS, CDR2 FQNEAQ. CDR3 length: 14 amino acids. CDR3 in amino acids: CASSLVAGNTEAFF. CDR3 DNA: TGTGCCAGCAGCTTAGTTGCAGGGAACACTGAAGCTTTCTTT.

V gene TRBV6-5 combines with J gene TRBJ2-3; TRBD1 might be the D (5 bases). The germline gives CDR1 MNHEY, CDR2 SVGAGI. Trimming took 4 bases from V and 1 from J, leaving 12 bases between them. This CDR3 contains 15 residues. CDR3 sequence (DNA): TGTGCCAGCAGTTCCCTTCGCAGGGGCACAGATACGCAGTATTTT. It translates to CASSSLRRGTDTQYF.

The rearrangement links TRBV6-1 to TRBJ2-3, with 11 bases fitting TRBD2. CDR1 and CDR2 from the germline V gene are MNHNS and SASEGT. The CDR3 covers 15 residues. Trimming at V came to 7 bases and at J to 2 bases, leaving 5 bases not matched to a gene. CDR3 sequence reads: CASKTTSGNTDTQYF. CDR3 nucleotide sequence: TGTGCCAGCAAAACGACTAGCGGGAACACAGATACGCAGTATTTT.

The chain couples TRBV27 to TRBJ2-3; possibly TRBD1 for D (5 bases). The V and J ends lost 5 bases and 10 bases respectively, with 16 bases between them. The CDR3 has 13 amino acids. Looked up from germline, CDR1 is MNHEY and CDR2 is SMNVEV (reference sequence). CDR3 loop: CASSPRAVQAQYF. CDR3 nucleotides: TGTGCCAGCAGTCCAAGAGCAGTACAGGCGCAGTATTTT.

Only one count was recorded for this clone. The V and J genes are TRBV11-3 and TRBJ2-1; TRBD2 is a possible D gene (6 bases). Trimming removed 6 bases from V and 5 bases from J, with 14 bases in between. From germline, CDR1 is SGHNT and CDR2 YENEEA. The CDR3 is 14 residues long. CDR3 amino acids: CASSWGGEDNEQFF. CDR3 DNA: TGTGCCAGCAGTTGGGGAGGAGAGGACAATGAGCAGTTCTTC. The full variable domain, completed using reference TRBV11-3 and TRBJ2-1, is EAGVVQSPRYKIIEKKQPVAFWCNPISGHNTLYWYLQNLGQGPELLIRYENEEAVDDSQLPKDRFSAERLKGVDSTLKIQPAELGDSAVYLCASSWGGEDNEQFFGPGTRLTVL.

V usage is TRBV2 and J usage is TRBJ2-7, with 8 nucleotides matching TRBD2. CDR1 and CDR2 (germline): SNHLY, FYNNEI. The ends lost 4 bases at V and 4 bases at J; junction bases unmatched: 6. CDR3 length: 14 residues. The CDR3 spells CASSAGLVVYEQYF. The CDR3 nucleotides read TGTGCCAGCAGTGCGGGACTAGTTGTTTACGAGCAGTACTTC.

The chain combines TRBV21-1 with TRBJ1-5; no check of the table's D call, TRBD1, against the DNA was made. TRBV21-1 is annotated as a pseudogene. The CDR3 is 17 amino acids. This chain's CDR3 is CASSPPPDRAPHQPQHF. The CDR3 region has the DNA TGTGCCAGCAGCCCCCCCCCAGACAGGGCCCCCCATCAGCCCCAGCATTTT.

Only one count was recorded for this clone. The CDR3 region is CASSRSAVVETQYF. The CDR3 DNA follows: TGTGCCAGCAGCCGGAGCGCGGTCGTGGAGACCCAGTACTTC. V and J are TRBV7-9 and TRBJ2-5; D is ambiguous. V was shortened by 5 bases and J by 5 bases, with 15 bases between the two germline ends. The germline CDR1 and CDR2 sequences are SEHNR and FQNEAQ (reference sequence). CDR3 length equals 14 residues.

The chain is built from TRBV28 and TRBJ1-2; 12 bases line up with TRBD1. CDR1 and CDR2 (germline): MDHEN, SYDVKM. V shed 6 bases, J shed 4 bases, and the junction held 6 bases outside the gene matches. This CDR3 contains 15 residues. CDR3 nucleotide sequence: TGTGCCAGCAGCCCGGGACAGGGGGCCTTCTATGGCTACACCTTC. Protein sequence: CASSPGQGAFYGYTF.

This clone has only a few counts. The CDR3: CASSPWTGGISEAFF. In DNA form, the CDR3 reads TGTGCCAGCAGTCCCTGGACAGGGGGAATTTCTGAAGCTTTCTTT. J is TRBJ1-1 and V is TRBV28; 10 positions match TRBD1. With V trimmed by 5 bases and J by 6 bases, 9 bases remained unmatched. The CDR3 totals 15 residues. Per the germline V gene, CDR1 is MDHEN and CDR2 is SYDVKM.

This chain links TRBV27 with TRBJ2-5; 13 nucleotides align to TRBD2. After removal of 4 bases from V and 5 bases from J, the junction contained 13 bases not matched to a gene. The length of the CDR3 is 18 residues. In germline, CDR1 is MNHEY, CDR2 SMNVEV (reference sequence). CDR3 residues: CASSSRTSGSLYRETQYF. The CDR3 nucleotides are TGTGCCAGCAGTTCTCGGACTAGCGGGAGCCTGTACAGGGAGACCCAGTACTTC.

This chain uses TRBV7-3 with TRBJ1-6; D remains ambiguous. Per germline, CDR1 SGHTA and CDR2 FQGTGA. Trimming stripped 0 bases from V and 11 bases from J, with 5 bases between. The CDR3 runs to 12 residues. The CDR3 bases are TGTGCCAGCAGCTTAACGGGGACACCCCTCCACTTT. This sequence encodes CASSLTGTPLHF.

This sequence joins TRBV7-8 and TRBJ2-2; D call uncertain. The germline V and J ends were trimmed by 1 base and 9 bases, with 9 bases remaining between them. The length of the CDR3 is 13 residues. The germline V gene has CDR1 SGHVS and CDR2 FQNEAQ. CDR3 loop: CASSLEPGRELFF. The CDR3 DNA reads as TGTGCCAGCAGCTTAGAGCCGGGCCGGGAGCTGTTTTTT.

The J gene is TRBJ1-1, the V gene TRBV4-3; D gene ambiguous. This CDR3 region has 15 residues. Deletions cut 0 bases from V and 1 base from J, with 9 bases between. Germline CDR1 LGHNA, CDR2 YSLEER. The CDR3 DNA follows: TGCGCCAGCAGCCAAGACAGGCTGAAGAACACTGAAGCTTTCTTT. It codes for CASSQDRLKNTEAFF.

The chain employs TRBV11-2 and TRBJ2-1, with D uncertain. The CDR3 contains 14 residues. V dropped 4 bases and J dropped 9 bases, with 16 bases sitting between them. CDR1 and CDR2 (germline): SGHAT, FQNNGV. This chain's CDR3 is CASSSWVETGEQFF. In nucleotides, the CDR3 is TGTGCCAGCAGCTCTTGGGTCGAAACGGGTGAGCAGTTCTTC.

This chain links TRBV19 with TRBJ1-5; D not resolved. V was pared by 0 bases and J by 5 bases, with 5 bases between. This CDR3 is built from 13 residues. From germline, CDR1 is LNHDA and CDR2 SQIVND (reference sequence). DNA of the CDR3: TGTGCCAGTAGTATAGATAACGATCAGCCCCAGCATTTT. Encoded protein: CASSIDNDQPQHF.

The chain recombines TRBV7-9 with TRBJ1-1, with a tentative D call TRBD1 (6 bases). V lost 2 bases to trimming and J lost 8 bases, with 12 bases between them. The CDR3 is 13 amino acids. Germline CDR1 SEHNR, CDR2 FQNEAQ (reference sequence). The CDR3 bases are TGTGCCAGCAGCTTATTATCAGGGGCGGAAGCTTTCTTT. This gives the protein CASSLLSGAEAFF.

The rearrangement uses TRBV7-2 and TRBJ2-1; D might be TRBD1 (5 bases). Germline-derived CDR1 and CDR2 are SGHTA and FQGNSA. The CDR3 length is 13 residues. V shed 2 bases and J shed 9 bases, with 11 bases lying between them. This CDR3 is CASSLQQGSEQFF. CDR3 sequence (DNA): TGTGCCAGCAGCTTACAGCAGGGATCTGAGCAGTTCTTC.

V gene TRBV28 combines with J gene TRBJ1-2, with 7 positions matching TRBD1. The V and J ends lost 6 bases and 8 bases, in that order; junction bases with no gene match: 9. The CDR3 loop spans 13 amino acids. Germline CDR1 and CDR2: MDHEN and SYDVKM. DNA of the CDR3: TGTGCCAGCAGGCCGACAGGGTTAGAGGGCTACACCTTC. It codes for CASRPTGLEGYTF.